A single T cell receptor beta chain is shown here with its context. Its antigen is undetermined. This record belongs to a study of T cell responses to AZD1222 COVID-19 vaccine. Study-wide results and caveats: Sampling that yielded the repertoires occurred only after the peak T cell response. With dominance at 160-218 and 743-854, vaccine-associated CD4 TCRs spanned spike. Possibly, clonal diversity was underestimated; donors were largely white British and included more females.

The repertoire was sequenced with immunoSEQ multiplex PCR; TCRdb's copy has only in-frame clones and lacks some. This table has about 160,000 clones, 90% to 95% appearing once. This TCR was recovered from an adult in good health. The sample was peripheral blood, taken on day 0 of AZD1222 vaccination.

CDR3 in DNA: TGTGCCACCAGCAGGGATAATTCACCCCTCCACTTT. Translating it yields CATSRDNSPLHF. V gene TRBV15 combines with J gene TRBJ1-6; D gene unclear. V was cut by 3 bases and J by 5 bases, with 2 bases left in between. Looked up from germline, CDR1 is LNHNV and CDR2 is YYDKDF (reference sequence). CDR3 size: 12 residues.